This T cell receptor beta chain emerged from a study of shared clonotypes between healthy human individuals (dated by TCRdb to 2018 to 2021). Context from the whole study: The cohort comprised a couple of women and three men aged 18 to 49 years. Per donor, three plates each were used for CD4 naive and CD4 memory, two for CD8 naive, and one for CD8 memory. Blood TCR repertoires of a handful of healthy adults were deeply sequenced to estimate repertoire size and the extent of clonotype sharing between individuals. Different laboratories and diverse techniques were used to prepare libraries and sequence TCR repertoires, to increase sequencing depth and limit assay-specific biases. Each donor's leukapheresis produced roughly between about 0.8 and 8.9 billion PBMCs.

Using the deep immunoSEQ assay, TCR CDR3 regions were amplified from genomic DNA by multiplex PCR. Extracted genomic DNA from each cell subset was spread evenly across all wells of several immunoSEQ 96-well plates, with each plate serving as a replicate. For sorted subsets, around 200 ng genomic DNA, equal to 30,000 to 35,000 T cell genomes, was loaded into each replicate PCR. The purified libraries were quantified using a Qubit 3.0 fluorometer, sized with a Bioanalyzer 2100, and then quantified again using the KAPA Library Quantification kit. Each immunoSEQ 96-well plate was sequenced on its own single-read 150-cycle Illumina NextSeq 550 flow cell. As for how the authors treated the data: Because only junctional sequences without quality scores were contained in the immunoSEQ output, filtering matching that applied to full-length reads could not be performed. To assign V/J genes and CDR3, sequences were annotated using PyIR, a Python wrapper for IgBLAST v1.9, with IMGT germline references. Reads with weak V/J assignments (E-value above 1e-6), missing CDR3, stop codons, out-of-frame junctions, or ambiguous translated residues were removed. V3J clonotypes were defined as sequences sharing the same inferred V gene, J gene, and CDR3 amino acid sequence. The percentage overlap between two repertoires was calculated by dividing the number of shared unique clonotypes by the size of the smaller repertoire. Richness of each repertoire was evaluated using RTK rarefaction, the Chao1 estimator, and Recon v2.1 estimates of unobserved clonotypes. Generation probabilities were computed with OLGA for all TCRbeta clonotypes obtained by the gDNA method from a handful of donors. In its TCRdb copy, this immuneACCESS table keeps in-frame sequences only and misses some clones. Where compared with another copy, unresolved V genes explain less than half of these, and the others have no known cause. V and J calls and clone size are given by that table; D and trimming were obtained from the DNA. This sample comprises just over 2,000,000 clones, 85% to 95% of them detected only once. The ten largest clonotypes hold 0.13% of the sample.

This clone was seen just once. The antigen this receptor binds is unknown. Nothing much larger sits one base from this clone, and base qualities are not available. In the germline V gene, CDR1 corresponds to SGHDT and CDR2 to YYEEEE. V and J are truncated by 2 bases and 12 bases respectively, leaving an intervening sequence of 17 bases. The cysteine opens and the phenylalanine closes a CDR3 of 13 amino acids. The kept DNA is CDR3 alone, 39 bases in frame from the first base. The full study reports these points: Sampling was limited to blood, and TCR repertoires in tissue likely differ from TCR repertoires in blood. Pairwise subsampling led to the expectation that sequencing depth would affect the degree of clonotype sharing among donors. Clonotypes shared by all four sorted-subset donors showed higher generation probabilities than non-shared clonotypes. Larger estimated clonotype richness was generally found for naive subsets than for memory subsets. When several donors were compared, the shared fraction of clonotypes was around 5.1% for naive CD4, around 4% for naive CD8, roughly 2.5% for memory CD4, and 0.35% to 0.5% for memory CD8. Incomplete sequencing was indicated by rarefaction of sorted-subset datasets, despite the large sequencing depth. The small number of donors limited the genetic and exposure-history diversity represented.

The donors were healthy, HIV-negative adults who had no recently reported acute infections or vaccinations. Every donor was a Caucasian adult residing in Nashville, Tennessee, USA. Magnetic negative selection was used to enrich CD4+ T cells, after which naive cells were positively selected on CD45RA and the negative fraction became the memory subset. Blood was collected by leukapheresis, and PBMCs were isolated by Ficoll-Histopaque density gradient centrifugation and then cryopreserved in liquid nitrogen vapor phase. Analytical flow cytometry was used to check the purity and quantity of each magnetically sorted T cell population. Genomic DNA was isolated from every sorted fraction and measured by UV absorbance on a Nanodrop 2000c.

The rearranged chain carries TRBV5-6 and TRBJ1-1, and perhaps TRBD1 as D gene, on 6 matching bases. The source material was naive CD4+ T cells sorted from blood. The intended sense of this specimen's cell subset or site label: CD45RA+ positively selected. The TCR was taken from a man aged 18-30 years in good health. The DNA reads as follows: TGTGCCAGCAGCTTAGGTACGGGGGCAGTCTCTTTCTTT. Its protein product is CASSLGTGAVSFF.